The 21 T cell receptor beta chains below were found in one sample sequenced in a study of shared clonotypes between healthy human individuals. Repertoires were generated with immunoSEQ multiplex PCR, while TCRdb's copy carries only in-frame clones and drops some. The sample includes around 940,000 clones, about 80% of them seen just once. Source material: memory CD4+ T cells sorted from blood. Documented subset: CD45RA-negative fraction. The origin of the receptors is a man in his late teens or twenties in good health.

The chain uses TRBV18 and TRBJ2-2; D remains unclear. Germline CDR1 is KGHSH and CDR2 is LQKENI. This CDR3 spans 15 amino acids. V was clipped by 1 base and J by 3 bases, with 9 bases between them. The CDR3 bases are TGTGCCAGCTCACCACGGGCTATGGACACCGGGGAGCTGTTTTTT. Its translation is CASSPRAMDTGELFF.

To note about this clone: Other DNA sequences within the sample encode an identical CDR3. CDR3 sequence (DNA): TGCGCCAGCAGCTTAGGCGGGACAGGGACCTACGAGCAGTACTTC. Protein product: CASSLGGTGTYEQYF. V is TRBV5-1 and J is TRBJ2-7, with 9 bases matching TRBD1. J lost 2 bases, V lost 2 bases, and 5 bases had no gene match. Per germline, CDR1 SGHRS and CDR2 YFSETQ. This CDR3 is built from 15 residues.

This chain connects TRBV25-1 to TRBJ1-5; 10 bases fit TRBD1. Unmatched junction bases numbered 0, after V lost 8 bases and J lost 5 bases. The CDR3 has 12 residues. Germline V gene data show CDR1 as MGHDK and CDR2 as SYGVNS. The CDR3 region is CASGQGDQPQHF. In nucleotides, the CDR3 is TGTGCCAGCGGACAGGGGGATCAGCCCCAGCATTTT.

The chain joins TRBV5-1 to TRBJ1-5; 7 nucleotides align to TRBD1. CDR3 length: 15 amino acids. V shed 4 bases and J 3 bases; nucleotides not matched to a gene: 7. The V gene's germline CDR1 is SGHRS and CDR2 YFSETQ. Here the CDR3 reads CASSAGTADNQPQHF. The DNA of the CDR3 is TGCGCCAGCAGCGCTGGGACAGCGGACAATCAGCCCCAGCATTTT.

V gene TRBV2 combines with J gene TRBJ2-2, with D perhaps matching TRBD1 (5 bases). The length of the CDR3 is 13 residues. The germline V gene encodes CDR1 SNHLY and CDR2 FYNNEI. With 0 bases removed from V and 13 bases from J, the gap between germline ends came to 12 bases. CDR3 nucleotides: TGTGCCAGCAGTGAAGCGCTTCGGCAGGGGCTGTTTTTT. It is translated as CASSEALRQGLFF.

The table lists this clone with a count of one. This chain links TRBV13 with TRBJ2-3; D is unresolved. The germline V gene encodes CDR1 PRHDT and CDR2 FYEKMQ (reference sequence). Trimming took 7 bases from V and 2 from J, leaving 19 bases between them. This CDR3 contains 16 residues. The CDR3 coding sequence is TGTGCCAGCACCCGAGGAGTGACACCCTCCACAGATACGCAGTATTTT. Protein sequence: CASTRGVTPSTDTQYF.

The CDR3: CASRPGQGAFSEQYF. The CDR3 nucleotides read TGTGCCAGCAGGCCCGGACAGGGGGCTTTCTCCGAGCAGTACTTC. This sequence joins TRBV2 and TRBJ2-7; 11 nucleotides match TRBD1. This CDR3 is built from 15 residues. Germline V gene lookup returns CDR1 SNHLY and CDR2 FYNNEI. The V gene end was trimmed by 6 bases and the J gene end by 6 bases; junction bases not matched to a gene: 10.

This clone was observed at least ten times. V is TRBV6-6 and J is TRBJ1-5, with D unresolved. Trimming shortened V by 2 bases and J by 0 bases, and 8 bases separated the two germline ends. The V gene's germline CDR1 is MNHNY and CDR2 SVGAGI (reference sequence). This CDR3 contains 15 residues. The CDR3 DNA reads as TGTGCCAGCAGTTACGTTGGCAGTAGCAATCAGCCCCAGCATTTT. This encodes CASSYVGSSNQPQHF.

This clone was recorded at least ten times. V usage is TRBV4-1 and J usage is TRBJ2-7; 11 positions match TRBD2. V shed 7 bases and J 6 bases; nucleotides not matched to a gene: 8. The CDR3 contains 14 residues. Germline loops: CDR1 MGHRA, CDR2 YSYEKL. The CDR3 bases are TGCGCCAGCAAAACTCTAGCGGGGGGTGGCGAGCAGTACTTC. Translating gives CASKTLAGGGEQYF.

This chain links TRBV5-1 with TRBJ2-5; D uncertain. Germline CDR1 reads SGHRS; CDR2 reads YFSETQ. There are 14 residues in the CDR3. Trimming shortened V by 1 base and J by 1 base, and 8 bases separated the two germline ends. The CDR3 sequence: CASSLFSSQETQYF. The CDR3 DNA reads TGCGCCAGCAGCTTGTTCTCATCCCAAGAGACCCAGTACTTC.

This clone was seen more than once but under ten times. The J gene is TRBJ1-1, the V gene TRBV14, with D hard to call. Trimming took 0 bases from V and 8 from J, leaving 10 bases between them. The length of the CDR3 is 13 residues. The germline V gene encodes CDR1 SGHDN and CDR2 FVKESK. In nucleotides, the CDR3 is TGTGCCAGCAGCCAAGATCTACGAAGGGAAGCTTTCTTT. Protein product: CASSQDLRREAFF.

This sequence joins TRBV2 and TRBJ2-5, with 7 bases fitting TRBD2. CDR3 size: 14 residues. V trimming: 6 bases; J trimming: 3 bases; junction bases outside the gene matches: 7. CDR1 SNHLY and CDR2 FYNNEI come from the germline V gene. CDR3 in DNA: TGTGCCAGCAGCGTACTAGCGTGGGAAGAGACCCAGTACTTC. It is translated as CASSVLAWEETQYF.

The genes are TRBV5-8 and TRBJ2-4; 8 bases fit TRBD2. Trimming cost V 1 base and J 5 bases; bases outside gene matches: 2. CDR3 size: 14 residues. CDR1 is SGHTS and CDR2 is YDEGEE in the germline V gene. Here the CDR3 reads CASSLTGGENIQYF. The CDR3 DNA follows: TGTGCCAGCAGCTTGACGGGAGGGGAAAACATTCAGTACTTC.

The chain couples TRBV6-4 to TRBJ1-6, with D unclear. The germline CDR1 and CDR2 sequences are MRHNA and SNTAGT. The CDR3 has 16 residues. Trimming took off 1 base at V and 6 bases at J, with 13 bases between the two ends. In DNA form, the CDR3 reads TGTGCCAGCAGTGACTTGGGAACGAGAGCTAATTCACCCCTCCACTTT. This translates into CASSDLGTRANSPLHF.

This clone was counted only a few times. The V call is TRBV5-4, the J call TRBJ2-7; TRBD2 matches at 7 bases. Germline loops: CDR1 SGHNT, CDR2 YYREEE (reference sequence). After removal of 4 bases from V and 2 bases from J, the junction contained 6 bases not matched to a gene. This CDR3 contains 14 residues. CDR3 sequence: CASSPAGLPYEQYF. The CDR3 DNA is TGTGCCAGCAGCCCCGCGGGACTACCCTACGAGCAGTACTTC.

This clone was observed at least ten times. J is TRBJ1-5 and V is TRBV19; a possible D gene is TRBD1 (6 bases). Trimming stripped 4 bases from V and 6 bases from J, with 10 bases between. This CDR3 spans 13 amino acids. Germline V gives CDR1 LNHDA, CDR2 SQIVND (reference sequence). The CDR3 sequence is CASSTSGAQPQHF. CDR3 coding DNA: TGTGCCAGTAGTACCTCGGGGGCTCAGCCCCAGCATTTT.

This clone was observed once. The chain joins TRBV19 to TRBJ2-7; 7 bases line up with TRBD1. Germline assignment: CDR1 LNHDA and CDR2 SQIVND (reference sequence). There are 15 residues in the CDR3. V lost 6 bases and J lost 0; bases outside the gene matches: 8. CDR3 protein: CASSDRDSYSYEQYF. For the CDR3, the DNA is TGTGCCAGTAGCGACCGGGACAGCTACTCCTACGAGCAGTACTTC.

The chain couples TRBV6-5 to TRBJ2-7, with 7 bases identical to TRBD2. Germline V gene sequence: CDR1 MNHEY, CDR2 SVGAGI. The CDR3 has 15 residues. Trimming cost V 6 bases and J 7 bases; bases outside gene matches: 15. The CDR3 sequence: CASRPLPGLNIEQYF. CDR3 DNA: TGTGCCAGCAGGCCGCTACCGGGACTAAATATTGAGCAGTACTTC.

This clone was picked up one time. DNA of the CDR3: TGTGCCAGCTCACCTATGGGGCCGCCGGGGGGTCAGCCCCAGCATTTT. Encoded protein: CASSPMGPPGGQPQHF. V gene TRBV18 combines with J gene TRBJ1-5; maybe TRBD1 (5 bases). The V gene's germline CDR1 is KGHSH and CDR2 LQKENI. V lost 3 bases and J 6 bases, leaving 18 bases between the germline ends. The length of the CDR3 is 16 residues.

V is TRBV5-4 and J is TRBJ1-4; D is ambiguous. V was trimmed by 1 base and J by 0 bases, leaving 7 bases between them. The CDR3 extends over 15 amino acids. Germline V CDR1 and CDR2: SGHNT, YYREEE (reference sequence). The CDR3 reads CASSLRASTNEKLFF. CDR3 sequence (DNA): TGTGCCAGCAGCTTGCGGGCCTCAACTAATGAAAAACTGTTTTTT.

This clone appeared once. The chain is built from TRBV5-6 and TRBJ2-2; 9 positions match TRBD1. The CDR3 has 14 amino acids. Per the germline V gene, CDR1 is SGHDT and CDR2 is YYEEEE. With V trimmed by 4 bases and J by 5 bases, 3 bases remained unmatched. CDR3 nucleotides: TGTGCCAGCAGCCCCGGGACAGGGACCGGGGAGCTGTTTTTT. It is translated as CASSPGTGTGELFF.